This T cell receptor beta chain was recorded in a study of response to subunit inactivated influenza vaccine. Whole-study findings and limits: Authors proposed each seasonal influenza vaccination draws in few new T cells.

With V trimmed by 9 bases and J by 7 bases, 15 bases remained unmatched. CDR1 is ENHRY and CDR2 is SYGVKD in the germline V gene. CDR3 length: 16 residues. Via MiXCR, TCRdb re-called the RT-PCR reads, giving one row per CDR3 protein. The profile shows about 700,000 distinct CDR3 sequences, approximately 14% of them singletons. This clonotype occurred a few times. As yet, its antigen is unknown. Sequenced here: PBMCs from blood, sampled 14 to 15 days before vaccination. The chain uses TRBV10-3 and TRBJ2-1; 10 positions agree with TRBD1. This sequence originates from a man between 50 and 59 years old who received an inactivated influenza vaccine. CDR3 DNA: TGTGCCATAAAACCAACCGGGACAGGGGATTGGAATGAGCAGTTCTTC. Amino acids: CAIKPTGTGDWNEQFF.